A single sample gave rise to the 2 T cell receptor beta chains below, sequenced in a study of technical replicates of blood from a handful of donors. Measured with immunoSEQ multiplex PCR; TCRdb has only the in-frame clones, and not every one. Here the sample spans 75,000 or so clones, 85% to 95% being singletons. Sequencing was carried out using T cells isolated from PBMCs. The receptors originated from a human donor in good health.

The chain links TRBV6-6 to TRBJ1-1, with 7 bases matching TRBD1. The germline V gene encodes CDR1 MNHNY and CDR2 SVGAGI (reference sequence). V lost 6 bases, J lost 1 base, and 8 bases stayed unmatched. The CDR3 is made up of 15 amino acids. CDR3: CASSERTGKNTEAFF. The DNA of the CDR3 is TGTGCCAGCAGCGAGCGGACAGGCAAGAACACTGAAGCTTTCTTT.

The V gene is TRBV7-9, the J gene TRBJ2-5, with D possibly TRBD1 on 5 matching bases. Trimming cost V 3 bases and J 4 bases, with 15 bases left between them. Germline V gene lookup returns CDR1 SEHNR and CDR2 FQNEAQ (reference sequence). CDR3 length: 15 residues. The CDR3 coding sequence is TGTGCCAGCAGCTTTGACAGTGTAGTCGGAGAGACCCAGTACTTC. Its translation is CASSFDSVVGETQYF. The full variable domain, in which reference TRBV7-9 and TRBJ2-5 provide the parts outside the CDR3, is DTGVSQNPRHKITKRGQNVTFRCDPISEHNRLYWYRQTLGQGPEFLTYFQNEAQLEKSRLLSDRFSAERPKGSFSTLEIQRTEQGDSAMYLCASSFDSVVGETQYFGPGTRLLVL.